Each of the 23 T cell receptor beta chains below was sequenced from the same sample in a study of blood T cell repertoires in COVID-19. Only in-frame clones appear in the TCRdb table, and some are missing; sequencing was by immunoSEQ multiplex PCR. Among 280,000 or so clones listed, roughly nine tenths were seen once. Sequencing used PBMCs or T cells enriched from blood (not recorded which). All receptors come from a woman aged 45-65 years who had been exposed to COVID-19.

The CDR3 nucleotides are TGTGCCAGCAGCATTTACAATGAGCAGTTCTTC. It translates to CASSIYNEQFF. This chain uses TRBV2 with TRBJ2-1, with D uncertain. The CDR3 totals 11 residues. CDR1 and CDR2 from the germline V gene are SNHLY and FYNNEI. Trimming pared 6 bases from V and 4 bases from J, leaving 4 bases between.

This clone showed up just once. The chain has TRBV30 and TRBJ1-1; TRBD1 agrees at 11 bases. Trimming at V came to 3 bases and at J to 6 bases, leaving 6 bases not matched to a gene. Germline V gene data show CDR1 as GTSNPN and CDR2 as SVGIG (reference sequence). The CDR3 loop spans 14 amino acids. The CDR3, as DNA: TGTGCCTGGAGCCTGGACAGGGGGCCCGCTGAAGCTTTCTTT. Protein sequence: CAWSLDRGPAEAFF.

The V call is TRBV28, the J call TRBJ1-5, with no clear D. Germline V gene lookup returns CDR1 MDHEN and CDR2 SYDVKM. Trimming pared 6 bases from V and 0 bases from J, leaving 9 bases between. This CDR3 has 14 residues. The CDR3 is CASSTSLSNQPQHF. The CDR3 nucleotides read TGTGCCAGCAGCACATCTCTTAGCAATCAGCCCCAGCATTTT.

V gene TRBV28 combines with J gene TRBJ2-1; possible D gene TRBD1, 5 bases. Germline lookup yields CDR1 MDHEN and CDR2 SYDVKM. V dropped 2 bases and J dropped 4 bases, with 9 bases sitting between them. The CDR3 covers 14 residues. The CDR3 bases are TGTGCCAGCAGTTTAGCAGGGAAATACAATGAGCAGTTCTTC. As protein: CASSLAGKYNEQFF.

This clone is a singleton in its sample. For the CDR3, the DNA is TGTGCCAGTAGTATTCGGATGAGGGCAGAAACTAACTATGGCTACACCTTC. Encoded protein: CASSIRMRAETNYGYTF. The chain couples TRBV19 to TRBJ1-2; D remains unclear. The CDR3 loop spans 17 amino acids. V lost 3 bases and J lost 0, with 17 bases in between. Germline lookup yields CDR1 LNHDA and CDR2 SQIVND (reference sequence). The variable domain in full, with the rest retrieved from reference TRBV19 and TRBJ1-2, is DGGITQSPKYLFRKEGQNVTLSCEQNLNHDAMYWYRQDPGQGLRLIYYSQIVNDFQKGDIAEGYSVSREKKESFPLTVTSAQKNPTAFYLCASSIRMRAETNYGYTFGSGTRLTVV.

The rearrangement uses TRBV11-2 and TRBJ2-2, with 7 nucleotides matching TRBD2. There are 17 residues in the CDR3. Germline assignment: CDR1 SGHAT and CDR2 FQNNGV. Trimming took 5 bases from V and 1 from J; bases not matched to a gene: 10. The CDR3 spells CASSLYFGGRNTGELFF. CDR3 nucleotides: TGTGCCAGCAGCCTCTACTTTGGCGGGAGGAACACCGGGGAGCTGTTTTTT.

J is TRBJ2-1 and V is TRBV5-1, with 8 bases identical to TRBD2. The trim removed 5 bases at V and 3 bases at J, leaving 4 bases unmatched. Germline-derived CDR1 and CDR2 are SGHRS and YFSETQ. The CDR3 length is 14 residues. The CDR3 region is CASRLAVNYNEQFF. The CDR3 nucleotides are TGCGCCAGCAGACTAGCGGTAAACTACAATGAGCAGTTCTTC.

The CDR3, as DNA: TGTGCCAGCAGAGAGACACAATATAGCAATCAGCCCCAGCATTTT. Encoded protein: CASRETQYSNQPQHF. The J gene is TRBJ1-5, the V gene TRBV28; D call uncertain. Trimming took 6 bases from V and 0 from J, leaving 12 bases between them. This CDR3 spans 15 amino acids. CDR1 MDHEN and CDR2 SYDVKM come from the germline V gene.

This chain connects TRBV18 to TRBJ2-2; TRBD1 aligns across 9 bases. CDR3 length: 16 residues. Germline CDR1 reads KGHSH; CDR2 reads LQKENI. Unmatched junction bases numbered 8, after V lost 5 bases and J lost 4 bases. The CDR3 spells CASSRGTGFSTGELFF. CDR3 coding DNA: TGTGCCAGCTCAAGAGGGACAGGGTTTTCCACCGGGGAGCTGTTTTTT.

V usage is TRBV6-5 and J usage is TRBJ1-1; D is possibly TRBD1 (5 bases). The V and J ends lost 0 bases and 8 bases respectively, with 10 bases between them. Germline CDR1 MNHEY, CDR2 SVGAGI. This CDR3 is 13 amino acids long. The CDR3 DNA follows: TGTGCCAGCAGTTACTCGGGCAGGGTGGAAGCTTTCTTT. It codes for CASSYSGRVEAFF.

This chain joins TRBV2 and TRBJ2-2, with D possibly matching TRBD1 (6 bases). The CDR3 totals 15 residues. Trimming left V 6 bases short and J 4 bases short, with 15 bases between. From germline, CDR1 is SNHLY and CDR2 FYNNEI. This CDR3 reads CASSLGQQSTGELFF. CDR3 DNA sequence: TGTGCCAGCAGCTTAGGACAGCAATCCACCGGGGAGCTGTTTTTT.

Concerning this clone: A read error may account for a junction end that differs from germline. The gene calls are TRBV7-7 and TRBJ2-7, with 11 bases aligning to TRBD1. In germline, CDR1 is SSHAT, CDR2 FNYEAQ (reference sequence). This CDR3 is built from 17 residues. This chain's CDR3 is CASSLSDMGQGAYEQYF. For the CDR3, the DNA is TGTGCTAGCAGCTTATCGGATATGGGACAGGGGGCCTACGAGCAGTACTTC.

V and J are TRBV4-1 and TRBJ1-3; D is ambiguous. The CDR3 spans 21 residues. The V gene's germline CDR1 is MGHRA and CDR2 YSYEKL. V lost 0 bases and J lost 4, with 28 bases in between. The CDR3 bases are TGCGCCAGCAGCCAAGATTTGTTCGGGATTGTCCCCGAAGCTGTAGGAAACACCATATATTTT. Protein product: CASSQDLFGIVPEAVGNTIYF.

V and J are TRBV4-1 and TRBJ2-2; no clear D. V was clipped by 5 bases and J by 6 bases, with 4 bases between them. CDR3 length equals 11 residues. The V gene's germline CDR1 is MGHRA and CDR2 YSYEKL. Written as DNA, the CDR3 is TGCGCCAGCAGCTTCGCCGGGGAGCTGTTTTTT. Translating it yields CASSFAGELFF.

This clone has ten or more counts. The rearrangement joins TRBV4-1 to TRBJ1-1, with D possibly being TRBD1 (5 bases). From germline, CDR1 is MGHRA and CDR2 YSYEKL. The CDR3 spans 18 residues. V lost 4 bases and J lost 3, with 24 bases in between. This CDR3 is CASSPQPSDGGLDTEAFF. As DNA, the CDR3 is TGCGCCAGCAGCCCTCAACCTTCGGACGGGGGGTTGGACACTGAAGCTTTCTTT.

The chain combines TRBV7-9 with TRBJ2-4; D remains ambiguous. In germline, CDR1 is SEHNR, CDR2 FQNEAQ (reference sequence). The CDR3 covers 15 residues. V lost 5 bases to trimming and J lost 1 base, with 12 bases between them. In DNA form, the CDR3 reads TGTGCCAGCAGCCCGTACAAGGAGGCCAAAAACATTCAGTACTTC. Its translation: CASSPYKEAKNIQYF. The whole variable domain, filled in from reference TRBV7-9 and TRBJ2-4, reads DTGVSQNPRHKITKRGQNVTFRCDPISEHNRLYWYRQTLGQGPEFLTYFQNEAQLEKSRLLSDRFSAERPKGSFSTLEIQRTEQGDSAMYLCASSPYKEAKNIQYFGAGTRLSVL.

This rearrangement joins TRBV2 to TRBJ2-4, with 8 bases matching TRBD1. V lost 7 bases to trimming and J lost 0 bases; unmatched junction nucleotides: 8. The CDR3 covers 16 residues. Germline lookup yields CDR1 SNHLY and CDR2 FYNNEI. This CDR3 reads CASNPGTGRAKNIQYF. The CDR3 DNA reads TGTGCCAGCAATCCGGGGACAGGCCGAGCCAAAAACATTCAGTACTTC.

V usage is TRBV6-5 and J usage is TRBJ1-5; possibly TRBD1 for D (5 bases). The CDR3 is 14 amino acids. Trimming stripped 6 bases from V and 3 bases from J, with 12 bases between. Germline values: CDR1 MNHEY, CDR2 SVGAGI. The CDR3 reads CASRGRVANQPQHF. In DNA, the CDR3 is TGTGCCAGCAGGGGCAGGGTGGCCAATCAGCCCCAGCATTTT.

The chain carries TRBV28 and TRBJ1-1; TRBD1 aligns across 7 bases. The CDR3 runs to 13 residues. From germline, CDR1 is MDHEN and CDR2 SYDVKM. V shed 6 bases and J 6 bases; nucleotides not matched to a gene: 7. CDR3 protein: CASRSTGYSEAFF. The CDR3 DNA sequence: TGTGCCAGCAGGTCGACAGGGTATTCTGAAGCTTTCTTT.

The CDR3 reads CASSPLDRGYETQYF. CDR3 coding DNA: TGTGCCAGCAGCCCCCTGGACAGGGGATACGAGACCCAGTACTTC. This sequence joins TRBV13 and TRBJ2-5; 9 bases line up with TRBD1. This CDR3 region has 15 residues. The junction had 9 bases not matched to a gene; V was cut back by 5 bases and J by 5 bases. Germline lookup yields CDR1 PRHDT and CDR2 FYEKMQ (reference sequence).

A single count supports this clone. The chain has TRBV12-5 and TRBJ2-1; no reliable D call. Trimming took 6 bases from V and 7 from J, leaving 7 bases between them. CDR3 length equals 11 residues. CDR1 is LGHNT and CDR2 is FRNRAP in the germline V gene. The CDR3 here is CASGLVNEQFF. CDR3 DNA: TGTGCTAGTGGACTGGTGAATGAGCAGTTCTTC.

The CDR3 protein is CATAVGAWQPQHF. DNA of the CDR3: TGTGCCACCGCCGTAGGGGCTTGGCAGCCCCAGCATTTT. The chain links TRBV15 to TRBJ1-5; weak D call: TRBD1 (5 bases). CDR3 length: 13 residues. The V end lost 8 bases, the J end lost 7 bases, and 15 bases lay between the germline ends. Per germline, CDR1 LNHNV and CDR2 YYDKDF (reference sequence).

The rearrangement links TRBV18 to TRBJ2-1, with D possibly matching TRBD2 (5 bases). V gave up 0 bases and J gave up 6 bases, with 9 bases separating them. This CDR3 contains 14 residues. Germline V gene lookup returns CDR1 KGHSH and CDR2 LQKENI. The CDR3 loop is CASSPPVGVNEQFF. The DNA for the CDR3 is TGTGCCAGCTCACCACCAGTCGGGGTCAATGAGCAGTTCTTC.